These 6 T cell receptor beta chains were all obtained from the same sample, sequenced in a study of beta chain features in type 1 diabetes. All of the isolated RNA was reverse transcribed, so expressed TCRB transcripts were sequenced. Method: immunoSEQ multiplex PCR; TCRdb's copy keeps in-frame clones and lacks some. This sample yields fewer than 550,000 clones, of which roughly 11% are seen a single time; 0.045% to 0.06% belongs to the top ten. Sequencing was performed on naive CD4+ T cells from blood. These receptors all stem from a young woman in good health.

This clone was seen a single time. V usage is TRBV18 and J usage is TRBJ2-7, with TRBD2 as a possible D gene (5 bases). The ends were cut back, 8 bases at V and 2 bases at J, with 16 bases in the middle. Per germline, CDR1 KGHSH and CDR2 LQKENI. CDR3 length equals 14 residues. The CDR3 DNA is TGTGCCAGCCGAGAGGGCGGGCCCACCTACGAGCAGTACTTC. Its protein is CASREGGPTYEQYF.

The gene calls are TRBV19 and TRBJ2-6; D gene uncertain. The CDR3 extends over 17 amino acids. V was cut by 2 bases and J by 1 base, with 12 bases left in between. The germline CDR1 and CDR2 sequences are LNHDA and SQIVND (reference sequence). The CDR3 bases are TGTGCCAGTAGTATACACAAGGGAAAATCTGGGGCCAACGTCCTGACTTTC. Encoded protein: CASSIHKGKSGANVLTF.

On this clone: The same CDR3 also results from other DNA sequences found in this sample. The chain links TRBV7-2 to TRBJ2-1; D may be TRBD2 (6 bases). Trimming removed 5 bases from V and 1 base from J, with 9 bases in between. There are 14 residues in the CDR3. The germline CDR1 and CDR2 sequences are SGHTA and FQGNSA. The CDR3 DNA is TGTGCCAGCAGCCCCCGGGGGTCCTACAATGAGCAGTTCTTC. Its translation is CASSPRGSYNEQFF.

This clone was picked up a small number of times. The chain employs TRBV15 and TRBJ2-5, with D perhaps assigned TRBD1 or TRBD2 (5 bases each). V shed 1 base and J shed 1 base, with 10 bases lying between them. The CDR3 spans 15 residues. Germline CDR1 LNHNV, CDR2 YYDKDF (reference sequence). The CDR3 region has the DNA TGTGCCACCAGCAGAGCTGGGGGAATCCAAGAGACCCAGTACTTC. It is translated as CATSRAGGIQETQYF.

In its sample, this clone was seen a few times. The sample contains more than one DNA sequence encoding this CDR3. The CDR3 sequence: CASRRGPYEQYF. In nucleotides, the CDR3 is TGTGCCAGCCGTAGGGGACCCTACGAGCAGTACTTC. J is TRBJ2-7 and V is TRBV7-2; either TRBD1 or TRBD2 may fit D (5 bases each). Trimming took 8 bases from V and 2 from J, leaving 10 bases between them. This CDR3 region has 12 residues. Germline assignment: CDR1 SGHTA and CDR2 FQGNSA.

In DNA form, the CDR3 reads TGTGCCATCAGTGTCGGTACGGCGGGAACCTACAATGAGCAGTTCTTC. Protein: CAISVGTAGTYNEQFF. The chain links TRBV10-3 to TRBJ2-1, with TRBD2 as a possible D gene (6 bases). Trimming cost V 4 bases and J 2 bases, with 15 bases left between them. This CDR3 is built from 16 residues. The germline CDR1 and CDR2 sequences are ENHRY and SYGVKD.